One and the same sample provided the 26 T cell receptor beta chains below, sequenced in a study of blood T cell repertoires in COVID-19. The method was immunoSEQ multiplex PCR; TCRdb's version includes in-frame clones alone and lacks a portion of them. Of around 300,000 clones in the sample, less than 90% were seen once. The sample consisted of PBMCs or T cells enriched from blood (not recorded which). Receptors were obtained from a woman in her forties or fifties who had recovered from COVID-19.

The rearrangement joins TRBV9 to TRBJ2-1, with 10 positions matching TRBD2. The V segment lost 3 bases and the J segment 2 bases; nucleotides outside the gene matches: 5. The CDR3 runs 16 residues. Germline V lookup: CDR1 SGDLS, CDR2 YYNGEE. The CDR3 is CASSEGTSVPYNEQFF. The CDR3 DNA follows: TGTGCCAGCAGCGAGGGGACTAGCGTTCCCTACAATGAGCAGTTCTTC.

The CDR3 DNA reads TGTGCCAGCAGCTTAGGCTCGGGACTAGCGGGCGGACGCTCCTACAATGAGCAGTTCTTC. It yields the protein CASSLGSGLAGGRSYNEQFF. This chain connects TRBV13 to TRBJ2-1; 12 positions agree with TRBD2. CDR1 is PRHDT, CDR2 FYEKMQ, per germline (reference sequence). J gave up 0 bases and V 0 bases, and 9 bases lay outside the gene matches. The CDR3 runs to 20 residues. Full variable domain (missing parts from reference TRBV13 and TRBJ2-1): AAGVIQSPRHLIKEKRETATLKCYPIPRHDTVYWYQQGPGQDPQFLISFYEKMQSDKGSIPDRFSAQQFSDYHSELNMSSLELGDSALYFCASSLGSGLAGGRSYNEQFFGPGTRLTVL.

The rearrangement joins TRBV28 to TRBJ2-7, with TRBD2 identical over 11 bases. The CDR3 loop spans 16 amino acids. Looked up from germline, CDR1 is MDHEN and CDR2 is SYDVKM. After removal of 5 bases from V and 4 bases from J, the junction contained 10 bases not matched to a gene. DNA for the CDR3: TGTGCCAGCAGTCGGACTACTAGCGGGAGTTTGTACGAGCAGTACTTC. Encoded protein: CASSRTTSGSLYEQYF.

The chain links TRBV7-9 to TRBJ2-5, with TRBD2 identical over 13 bases. V lost 5 bases and J lost 5; bases outside the gene matches: 8. The CDR3 consists of 16 residues. The germline CDR1 and CDR2 sequences are SEHNR and FQNEAQ (reference sequence). The CDR3 nucleotides read TGTGCCAGCAGCGTCGGACTAGCGGGAGAGGCGGAGACCCAGTACTTC. As protein: CASSVGLAGEAETQYF. The entire variable domain, with the rest obtained from reference TRBV7-9 and TRBJ2-5, is as follows: DTGVSQNPRHKITKRGQNVTFRCDPISEHNRLYWYRQTLGQGPEFLTYFQNEAQLEKSRLLSDRFSAERPKGSFSTLEIQRTEQGDSAMYLCASSVGLAGEAETQYFGPGTRLLVL.

The genes are TRBV5-1 and TRBJ1-1; perhaps TRBD1 as D (6 bases). Per germline, CDR1 SGHRS and CDR2 YFSETQ. V was trimmed by 4 bases and J by 5 bases, leaving 18 bases between them. The CDR3 extends over 15 amino acids. CDR3 region: CASSPRGGGNTEAFF. CDR3 coding DNA: TGCGCCAGCAGCCCCAGGGGCGGTGGAAATACTGAAGCTTTCTTT.

The chain is built from TRBV10-3 and TRBJ2-7; tentatively, D is TRBD1 (6 bases). Germline-derived CDR1 and CDR2 are ENHRY and SYGVKD. Trimming cost V 2 bases and J 0 bases, with 8 bases left between them. The CDR3 covers 14 residues. CDR3 DNA: TGTGCCATCAGTGAGCAGGACAGCTCCTACGAGCAGTACTTC. It codes for CAISEQDSSYEQYF.

The CDR3 DNA sequence: TGTGCCAGCACCATCTTGGGGGGGTATGAGCCCCAGCATTTT. Its protein is CASTILGGYEPQHF. The chain employs TRBV28 and TRBJ1-5; D possibly corresponds to TRBD1 (5 bases). This CDR3 has 14 amino acids. The V gene lost 7 bases and the J gene lost 8 bases, with 18 bases spanning the gap. CDR1 and CDR2 (germline): MDHEN, SYDVKM.

The CDR3 region is CASSLGGYRSNQPQHF. CDR3 in DNA: TGTGCCAGCAGTTTAGGGGGCTATCGTAGCAATCAGCCCCAGCATTTT. This sequence joins TRBV28 and TRBJ1-5; the D gene is possibly TRBD1 (6 bases). Germline assignment: CDR1 MDHEN and CDR2 SYDVKM. Trimming removed 2 bases at V and 0 bases at J, with 11 bases between. The CDR3 has 16 amino acids.

This chain links TRBV5-6 with TRBJ2-1; 14 bases fit TRBD2. The CDR3 contains 18 residues. The V segment lost 4 bases and the J segment 1 base; nucleotides outside the gene matches: 7. From germline, CDR1 is SGHDT and CDR2 YYEEEE. The CDR3 region has the DNA TGTGCCAGCAGCCCGGGACTAGCGGGAGCGGGTTCCTACAATGAGCAGTTCTTC. Protein product: CASSPGLAGAGSYNEQFF.

This chain links TRBV28 with TRBJ2-1, with D possibly being TRBD2 (5 bases). The germline V gene has CDR1 MDHEN and CDR2 SYDVKM. The CDR3 sequence is 14 residues long. V lost 7 bases to trimming and J lost 7 bases, with 17 bases between them. CDR3 region: CASIGRRLANEQFF. CDR3 DNA sequence: TGTGCCAGCATCGGCAGGAGGTTGGCGAATGAGCAGTTCTTC.

The CDR3 DNA is TGTGCCAGCAGAGACGGGTCCAGAAGCTACACCTTC. Its protein product is CASRDGSRSYTF. The chain joins TRBV2 to TRBJ1-2, with D uncertain. The V end lost 6 bases, the J end lost 9 bases, and 14 bases lay between the germline ends. This CDR3 contains 12 residues. CDR1 is SNHLY and CDR2 is FYNNEI in the germline V gene. The full variable domain, rest sourced from reference TRBV2 and TRBJ1-2, is EPEVTQTPSHQVTQMGQEVILRCVPISNHLYFYWYRQILGQKVEFLVSFYNNEISEKSEIFDDQFSVERPDGSNFTLKIRSTKLEDSAMYFCASRDGSRSYTFGSGTRLTVV.

The chain combines TRBV2 with TRBJ1-5; TRBD1 matches 9 bases. Germline-derived CDR1 and CDR2 are SNHLY and FYNNEI. This CDR3 is 18 amino acids long. V shed 6 bases and J 7 bases; nucleotides not matched to a gene: 19. DNA for the CDR3: TGTGCCAGCAGCGCCGGGACAGGGAGCGGAGGGAGACGACAGCCCCAGCATTTT. Translation: CASSAGTGSGGRRQPQHF.

The chain has TRBV7-9 and TRBJ2-1, with D maybe TRBD2 (6 bases). This CDR3 contains 17 residues. Germline lookup yields CDR1 SEHNR and CDR2 FQNEAQ (reference sequence). Trimming stripped 5 bases from V and 5 bases from J, with 22 bases between. The DNA for the CDR3 is TGTGCCAGCAGCCGGGGGACCGGTGGGGTGGGTGACAATGAGCAGTTCTTC. Its protein is CASSRGTGGVGDNEQFF.

This sequence joins TRBV6-5 and TRBJ2-1; D is possibly TRBD2 (6 bases). Trimming took off 0 bases at V and 4 bases at J, with 10 bases between the two ends. Germline CDR1 is MNHEY and CDR2 is SVGAGI. The CDR3 extends over 15 amino acids. The CDR3 spells CASSYSASEYNEQFF. Here the CDR3 DNA reads TGTGCCAGCAGTTACTCGGCTAGCGAGTACAATGAGCAGTTCTTC.

V and J are TRBV27 and TRBJ2-7, with D unclear. The V gene lost 3 bases and the J gene lost 2 bases, with 8 bases spanning the gap. Germline V gene data show CDR1 as MNHEY and CDR2 as SMNVEV (reference sequence). The CDR3 totals 13 residues. The CDR3 bases are TGTGCCAGCAGTTTGGGCAGAACCTACGAGCAGTACTTC. This translates into CASSLGRTYEQYF.

CDR3 loop: CASNQGGYTDTQYF. CDR3 nucleotides: TGTGCCAGCAATCAAGGAGGTTACACAGATACGCAGTATTTT. This chain links TRBV9 with TRBJ2-3, with D perhaps matching TRBD2 (5 bases). CDR3 length: 14 residues. CDR1 is SGDLS and CDR2 is YYNGEE in the germline V gene. Between the trimmed V and J ends, which lost 6 bases and 2 bases, there was a span of 13 bases.

V gene TRBV28 combines with J gene TRBJ1-2; no firm D call. V gave up 5 bases and J gave up 4 bases, with 14 bases separating them. This CDR3 has 14 residues. Per germline, CDR1 MDHEN and CDR2 SYDVKM. The CDR3 sequence is CASSQSGTIYGYTF. CDR3 in DNA: TGTGCCAGCAGTCAATCAGGAACGATCTATGGCTACACCTTC.

The genes are TRBV7-8 and TRBJ2-7; 15 nucleotides align to TRBD2. CDR3 size: 15 residues. Germline CDR1 reads SGHVS; CDR2 reads FQNEAQ. Unmatched junction bases numbered 3, after V lost 5 bases and J lost 4 bases. The CDR3 DNA sequence: TGTGCCAGCAGCAGGACTAGCGGGAGGGGGTACGAGCAGTACTTC. It specifies CASSRTSGRGYEQYF.

The chain couples TRBV7-9 to TRBJ2-7, with TRBD1 identical over 7 bases. The junction had 4 bases not matched to a gene; V was cut back by 5 bases and J by 6 bases. The CDR3 loop spans 12 amino acids. In germline, CDR1 is SEHNR, CDR2 FQNEAQ (reference sequence). The DNA for the CDR3 is TGTGCCAGCAGCAGACGGACAGGCGAGCAGTACTTC. Its protein is CASSRRTGEQYF.

The gene calls are TRBV2 and TRBJ1-5; 8 bases align to TRBD1. Germline assignment: CDR1 SNHLY and CDR2 FYNNEI. Trimming removed 6 bases from V and 6 bases from J; junction bases left unmatched: 10. This CDR3 has 15 amino acids. The CDR3 reads CASRSGTGGIQPQHF. DNA of the CDR3: TGTGCCAGCAGGTCCGGGACAGGTGGTATTCAGCCCCAGCATTTT. Full variable domain (outside the CDR3, taken from reference TRBV2 and TRBJ1-5): EPEVTQTPSHQVTQMGQEVILRCVPISNHLYFYWYRQILGQKVEFLVSFYNNEISEKSEIFDDQFSVERPDGSNFTLKIRSTKLEDSAMYFCASRSGTGGIQPQHFGDGTRLSIL.

This clone has more than one count but fewer than ten. The chain has TRBV24-1 and TRBJ2-2, with 12 bases aligning to TRBD2. The junction had 6 bases not matched to a gene; V was cut back by 4 bases and J by 4 bases. CDR3 length equals 17 residues. The germline CDR1 and CDR2 sequences are KGHDR and SFDVKD. CDR3 in DNA: TGTGCCACCAGTGAGCTGACTAGCGGGAGAGGCACCGGGGAGCTGTTTTTT. Protein sequence: CATSELTSGRGTGELFF.

The chain recombines TRBV28 with TRBJ2-7; tentatively, D is TRBD2 (6 bases). V was shortened by 1 base and J by 1 base, with 11 bases between the two germline ends. The CDR3 totals 15 residues. Germline CDR1 and CDR2: MDHEN and SYDVKM. The chain's CDR3 is CASSLSGDSSYEQYF. The CDR3 DNA follows: TGTGCCAGCAGTTTATCGGGAGATTCATCCTACGAGCAGTACTTC. Full variable domain (outside the CDR3, taken from reference TRBV28 and TRBJ2-7): DVKVTQSSRYLVKRTGEKVFLECVQDMDHENMFWYRQDPGLGLRLIYFSYDVKMKEKGDIPEGYSVSREKKERFSLILESASTNQTSMYLCASSLSGDSSYEQYFGPGTRLTVT.

The V gene is TRBV21-1, the J gene TRBJ2-1; no check of the table's D call, TRBD2, against the DNA was made. TRBV21-1 is listed as a pseudogene. This CDR3 region has 16 residues. The CDR3 sequence is CASSKHERETYNEQFF. As DNA, the CDR3 is TGTGCCAGCAGCAAACACGAGCGGGAGACTTACAATGAGCAGTTCTTC.

This clone was seen only once. The chain recombines TRBV2 with TRBJ2-2; 7 bases align to TRBD1. The J segment lost 3 bases and the V segment lost 6 bases, leaving 4 bases of the junction unmatched. Germline-derived CDR1 and CDR2 are SNHLY and FYNNEI. The CDR3 is 14 residues long. The CDR3 loop is CASRGQLYTGELFF. Here the CDR3 DNA reads TGTGCCAGCAGGGGACAGCTTTACACCGGGGAGCTGTTTTTT.

This chain's CDR3 is CASGQDNQPQHF. CDR3 sequence (DNA): TGTGCCAGCGGACAGGACAATCAGCCCCAGCATTTT. V is TRBV28 and J is TRBJ1-5; TRBD1 aligns across 7 bases. CDR1 and CDR2 (germline): MDHEN, SYDVKM. The CDR3 is 12 amino acids. The junction had 1 base not matched to a gene; V was cut back by 8 bases and J by 3 bases.

The chain is built from TRBV2 and TRBJ1-2, with 8 bases fitting TRBD1. The V gene's germline CDR1 is SNHLY and CDR2 FYNNEI. V shed 5 bases, J shed 1 base, and the junction held 3 bases outside the gene matches. The CDR3 length is 14 residues. In nucleotides, the CDR3 is TGTGCCAGCAGTCCGGGACAGGTTAACTATGGCTACACCTTC. It codes for CASSPGQVNYGYTF.